Presented here are 32 T cell receptor beta chains from one specimen sequenced in a study of shared clonotypes between healthy human individuals. The data were produced by immunoSEQ multiplex PCR, yet TCRdb's version contains in-frame clones alone and is incomplete. The table shows fewer than 2.5 million clones, with 80% to 95% occurring only once. Source material: naive CD4+ T cells from PBMCs. Noted subset: CD45RA+ positively selected. These receptors all come from a man between 18 and 29 years old in good health. Some clones in this sample may be carry-over from other donors' samples.

The chain couples TRBV27 to TRBJ2-7, with 9 bases that match TRBD2. J gave up 6 bases and V 6 bases, and 6 bases lay outside the gene matches. Germline V CDR1 and CDR2: MNHEY, SMNVEV (reference sequence). The CDR3 has 13 residues. CDR3 coding DNA: TGTGCCAGCAGAGGGACTAGCTCCGGCGAGCAGTACTTC. Translated: CASRGTSSGEQYF.

The chain uses TRBV5-1 and TRBJ2-7; D unresolved. The CDR3 consists of 15 residues. V lost 4 bases to trimming and J lost 5 bases, with 19 bases between them. Looked up from germline, CDR1 is SGHRS and CDR2 is YFSETQ. In DNA form, the CDR3 reads TGCGCCAGCAGCACCTTCACACTGACTGGGGACGAGCAGTACTTC. This codes for CASSTFTLTGDEQYF.

This chain connects TRBV5-1 to TRBJ2-5; maybe TRBD1 (5 bases). Trimming shortened V by 6 bases and J by 0 bases, and 15 bases separated the two germline ends. CDR3 length equals 15 residues. The germline V gene encodes CDR1 SGHRS and CDR2 YFSETQ. This CDR3 is CASTPLTADQETQYF. CDR3 nucleotide sequence: TGCGCCAGCACCCCTTTGACAGCAGACCAAGAGACCCAGTACTTC.

The chain links TRBV6-5 to TRBJ2-3; no definite D call. CDR3 size: 13 residues. Per germline, CDR1 MNHEY and CDR2 SVGAGI. Trimming cost V 8 bases and J 0 bases, with 9 bases left between them. CDR3 in amino acids: CASCRSSTDTQYF. For the CDR3, the DNA is TGTGCCAGCTGTAGGTCTAGCACAGATACGCAGTATTTT.

This rearrangement joins TRBV9 to TRBJ1-4; 8 bases agree with TRBD1. CDR1 is SGDLS and CDR2 is YYNGEE in the germline V gene. This CDR3 region has 19 residues. Losses at the gene ends were 3 bases for V and 0 bases for J; bases not matched to a gene: 13. The CDR3 region is CASSAPRTGRPSTNEKLFF. The CDR3 region has the DNA TGTGCCAGCAGCGCCCCAAGGACAGGGAGACCCTCAACTAATGAAAAACTGTTTTTT.

This clone has just one count. The chain links TRBV5-1 to TRBJ1-4; the D is unclear. Germline lookup yields CDR1 SGHRS and CDR2 YFSETQ. The CDR3 covers 15 residues. Trimming left V 5 bases short and J 8 bases short, with 19 bases between. CDR3 coding DNA: TGCGCCAGCAGAGGTCGAGAGGGAGTAGGAGAAAAACTGTTTTTT. Encoded protein: CASRGREGVGEKLFF.

The rearrangement uses TRBV7-2 and TRBJ2-7, with D possibly TRBD2 on 6 matching bases. CDR3 length: 15 amino acids. Germline loops: CDR1 SGHTA, CDR2 FQGNSA. V gave up 0 bases and J gave up 2 bases, with 11 bases separating them. The CDR3 DNA is TGTGCCAGCAGCTTAGCGGCGGGGCCCACCTACGAGCAGTACTTC. Translation gives CASSLAAGPTYEQYF.

The V and J genes are TRBV5-4 and TRBJ1-2; perhaps TRBD1 as D (6 bases). From germline, CDR1 is SGHNT and CDR2 YYREEE (reference sequence). V gave up 4 bases and J gave up 5 bases, with 12 bases separating them. The length of the CDR3 is 13 residues. The CDR3 is CASSPGAGYGYTF. CDR3 DNA: TGTGCCAGCAGCCCAGGGGCAGGGTATGGCTACACCTTC. Looking up the rest from reference TRBV5-4 and TRBJ1-2 gives the full variable domain: ETGVTQSPTHLIKTRGQQVTLRCSSQSGHNTVSWYQQALGQGPQFIFQYYREEENGRGNFPPRFSGLQFPNYSSELNVNALELDDSALYLCASSPGAGYGYTFGSGTRLTVV.

The chain combines TRBV7-9 with TRBJ2-3, with D possibly matching TRBD2 (7 bases). Trimming left V 3 bases short and J 2 bases short, with 12 bases between. CDR1 and CDR2 (germline): SEHNR, FQNEAQ (reference sequence). There are 15 residues in the CDR3. Here the CDR3 DNA reads TGTGCCAGCAGCTTTTCGGGGGGCGTCACAGATACGCAGTATTTT. Translated, it gives CASSFSGGVTDTQYF.

A few counts support this clone. The chain uses TRBV10-3 and TRBJ1-5; TRBD1 agrees at 9 bases. The germline gives CDR1 ENHRY, CDR2 SYGVKD. The length of the CDR3 is 16 residues. The ends lost 3 bases at V and 6 bases at J; junction bases unmatched: 9. This CDR3 is CAISDWGQGVTQPQHF. CDR3 in DNA: TGTGCCATCAGTGATTGGGGACAGGGTGTGACTCAGCCCCAGCATTTT.

The rearrangement joins TRBV6-1 to TRBJ2-7; the D gene is possibly TRBD2 (6 bases). Trimming cost V 11 bases and J 2 bases, with 13 bases left between them. Germline lookup yields CDR1 MNHNS and CDR2 SASEGT. CDR3 size: 12 residues. The CDR3 region has the DNA TGTGCCGCGGGGCCCGGGACCTACGAGCAGTACTTC. Protein: CAAGPGTYEQYF.

This sequence joins TRBV7-6 and TRBJ2-5, with 7 positions matching TRBD1. CDR1 and CDR2 (germline): SGHVS, FNYEAQ. The CDR3 is 17 residues long. The V gene end was trimmed by 3 bases and the J gene end by 2 bases; junction bases not matched to a gene: 12. Here the CDR3 DNA reads TGTGCCAGCAGCTTGCGTCCTGACAGGGCCGCACAAGAGACCCAGTACTTC. The encoded protein is CASSLRPDRAAQETQYF.

This chain uses TRBV9 with TRBJ1-3, with D hard to call. CDR1 SGDLS and CDR2 YYNGEE come from the germline V gene. This CDR3 spans 16 amino acids. V lost 0 bases and J 4 bases, leaving 14 bases between the germline ends. Here the CDR3 DNA reads TGTGCCAGCAGCGTAGGAATGGGCCTCGGGGGAAACACCATATATTTT. It yields the protein CASSVGMGLGGNTIYF.

The rearrangement uses TRBV30 and TRBJ1-4; unclear D gene. V was pared by 0 bases and J by 8 bases, with 13 bases between. Germline V gives CDR1 GTSNPN, CDR2 SVGIG (reference sequence). The CDR3 sequence is 14 residues long. The CDR3 DNA reads as TGTGCCTGGAGTGTTAAGGCGGGCGGGGAAAAACTGTTTTTT. Its protein is CAWSVKAGGEKLFF.

The chain carries TRBV11-1 and TRBJ2-3; weak D call: TRBD1 (6 bases). Germline-derived CDR1 and CDR2 are SGHAT and FQDESV (reference sequence). Trimming took off 5 bases at V and 5 bases at J, with 17 bases between the two ends. The CDR3 extends over 15 amino acids. CDR3 protein: CASSLRPGHLDTQYF. The CDR3 region has the DNA TGTGCCAGCAGCCTTCGCCCGGGACATCTAGATACGCAGTATTTT.

The chain has TRBV5-1 and TRBJ2-1; 8 bases map to TRBD1. From germline, CDR1 is SGHRS and CDR2 YFSETQ. The CDR3 has 14 amino acids. V lost 8 bases, J lost 4 bases, and 8 bases stayed unmatched. The CDR3 sequence: CASTPRGRYNEQFF. In nucleotides, the CDR3 is TGCGCCAGTACCCCCAGGGGGCGGTACAATGAGCAGTTCTTC.

This sequence joins TRBV9 and TRBJ2-1; no definite D call. Per germline, CDR1 SGDLS and CDR2 YYNGEE. The CDR3 contains 14 residues. The V gene lost 1 base and the J gene lost 2 bases, with 7 bases spanning the gap. CDR3 sequence: CASSVPGPYNEQFF. The CDR3 nucleotides are TGTGCCAGCAGCGTACCGGGCCCCTACAATGAGCAGTTCTTC.

This CDR3 reads CASSPSGIGLAEAAYEQYF. For the CDR3, the DNA is TGTGCCAGCAGTCCATCTGGGATTGGACTAGCGGAGGCCGCCTACGAGCAGTACTTC. This chain joins TRBV6-7 and TRBJ2-7; 10 bases map to TRBD2. TRBV6-7 is an ORF; its function is uncertain. The CDR3 length is 19 residues. V lost 5 bases and J lost 2; bases outside the gene matches: 18.

The table lists this clone with a count of one. Other DNA sequences in the same sample also yield this CDR3. CDR3 protein: CASSLDSNEKLFF. The CDR3 DNA reads TGCGCCAGCAGCTTGGACTCTAATGAAAAACTGTTTTTT. The chain uses TRBV5-1 and TRBJ1-4, with D uncertain. This CDR3 comprises 13 residues. The V gene's germline CDR1 is SGHRS and CDR2 YFSETQ. Trimming removed 0 bases at V and 3 bases at J, with 3 bases between.

V usage is TRBV6-5 and J usage is TRBJ2-2, with 7 bases matching TRBD2. Losses at the gene ends were 5 bases for V and 5 bases for J; bases not matched to a gene: 5. The germline gives CDR1 MNHEY, CDR2 SVGAGI. The CDR3 is made up of 14 amino acids. CDR3 coding DNA: TGTGCCAGCAGTCCTTTGGGAGGGACCGGGGAGCTGTTTTTT. This codes for CASSPLGGTGELFF.

This clone was recorded once. The sample contains more than one DNA sequence encoding this CDR3. The CDR3 region has the DNA TGTGCCAGCAGTTTTTCCTACGAGCAGTACTTC. It yields the protein CASSFSYEQYF. V gene TRBV25-1 combines with J gene TRBJ2-7; no clear D gene. Germline V lookup: CDR1 MGHDK, CDR2 SYGVNS. V was shortened by 5 bases and J by 1 base, with 3 bases between the two germline ends. This CDR3 contains 11 residues.

This clone was seen a handful of times. This same CDR3 is encoded by further DNA sequences in the sample. The V and J genes are TRBV5-1 and TRBJ2-3; 10 bases map to TRBD2. This CDR3 has 16 residues. V lost 0 bases, J lost 0 bases, and 1 base stayed unmatched. The germline V gene has CDR1 SGHRS and CDR2 YFSETQ. DNA of the CDR3: TGCGCCAGCAGCTTGGAGACTAGCGGGAGCACAGATACGCAGTATTTT. Encoded protein: CASSLETSGSTDTQYF. Looking up the rest from reference TRBV5-1 and TRBJ2-3 gives the full variable domain: KAGVTQTPRYLIKTRGQQVTLSCSPISGHRSVSWYQQTPGQGLQFLFEYFSETQRNKGNFPGRFSGRQFSNSRSEMNVSTLELGDSALYLCASSLETSGSTDTQYFGPGTRLTVL.

The genes are TRBV28 and TRBJ2-2, with TRBD1 matching over 7 bases. This CDR3 comprises 15 residues. J lost 3 bases, V lost 4 bases, and 5 bases had no gene match. The germline CDR1 and CDR2 sequences are MDHEN and SYDVKM. The CDR3 region has the DNA TGTGCCAGCAGTTGGAAACAGGGGTACACCGGGGAGCTGTTTTTT. This gives the protein CASSWKQGYTGELFF.

V and J are TRBV2 and TRBJ1-3; the match to TRBD1 covers 7 bases. CDR1 and CDR2 from the germline V gene are SNHLY and FYNNEI. CDR3 length: 14 amino acids. J was trimmed by 3 bases and V by 6 bases; bases with no gene match: 5. The CDR3 DNA sequence: TGTGCCAGCAGACAGACAGGGAGTGGAAACACCATATATTTT. This codes for CASRQTGSGNTIYF.

The V gene is TRBV18, the J gene TRBJ1-2; no definite D call. V lost 1 base, J lost 2 bases, and 11 bases lay in between. Germline V gene sequence: CDR1 KGHSH, CDR2 LQKENI. The CDR3 contains 15 residues. The DNA for the CDR3 is TGTGCCAGCTCACCACTTGATGCACTCAACTATGGCTACACCTTC. Its protein is CASSPLDALNYGYTF.

J is TRBJ1-6 and V is TRBV18; 9 bases are a match to TRBD1. Germline assignment: CDR1 KGHSH and CDR2 LQKENI. The CDR3 runs to 14 residues. The V gene end was trimmed by 3 bases and the J gene end by 8 bases; junction bases not matched to a gene: 2. The CDR3, as DNA: TGTGCCAGCTCACCTGGGACAGGGTATTCACCCCTCCACTTT. It translates to CASSPGTGYSPLHF.

This chain joins TRBV6-1 and TRBJ1-2; no firm D call. Per germline, CDR1 MNHNS and CDR2 SASEGT. The V gene lost 2 bases and the J gene lost 5 bases, with 3 bases spanning the gap. The CDR3 sequence is 11 residues long. The chain's CDR3 is CASSEQYGYTF. The CDR3 bases are TGTGCCAGCAGTGAACAGTATGGCTACACCTTC.

Only one count was recorded for this clone. This chain links TRBV6-1 with TRBJ2-7, with D possibly being TRBD2 (6 bases). V was clipped by 5 bases and J by 6 bases, with 8 bases between them. The CDR3 extends over 11 amino acids. Germline-derived CDR1 and CDR2 are MNHNS and SASEGT. CDR3 nucleotides: TGTGCCAGCAGTTGGCGGGGCGAGCAGTACTTC. Its protein product is CASSWRGEQYF.

The chain is built from TRBV18 and TRBJ2-7; D is perhaps TRBD2 (5 bases). CDR1 is KGHSH, CDR2 LQKENI, per germline. The length of the CDR3 is 15 residues. Deletions cut 2 bases from V and 4 bases from J, with 15 bases between. The CDR3 DNA is TGTGCCAGCTCACCAGGCAGTCTGGGCGGGTACGAGCAGTACTTC. Its translation is CASSPGSLGGYEQYF.

The V gene is TRBV28, the J gene TRBJ2-3; 12 bases line up with TRBD2. Per germline, CDR1 MDHEN and CDR2 SYDVKM. V dropped 5 bases and J dropped 0; count of bases not matched to a gene: 3. This CDR3 is built from 16 residues. The CDR3 nucleotides are TGTGCCAGCAGTCCAGGGACTAGCGGGAGCACAGATACGCAGTATTTT. This codes for CASSPGTSGSTDTQYF.

For this clone: Other DNA sequences within the sample encode an identical CDR3. The chain couples TRBV5-4 to TRBJ2-2, with D possibly TRBD2 on 5 matching bases. The CDR3 totals 13 residues. V was trimmed by 4 bases and J by 3 bases, leaving 7 bases between them. The germline V gene encodes CDR1 SGHNT and CDR2 YYREEE (reference sequence). CDR3: CASSLAHTGELFF. The CDR3 DNA reads as TGTGCCAGCAGCCTAGCCCACACCGGGGAGCTGTTTTTT.

For this clone: Other nucleotide sequences in the sample specify the same CDR3. V and J are TRBV5-6 and TRBJ2-2, with 7 bases lining up with TRBD2. The ends lost 0 bases at V and 0 bases at J; junction bases unmatched: 2. CDR3 length equals 16 residues. CDR1 is SGHDT, CDR2 YYEEEE, per germline. This CDR3 is CASSLVGGANTGELFF. The CDR3 DNA follows: TGTGCCAGCAGCTTGGTGGGGGGGGCGAACACCGGGGAGCTGTTTTTT.